A selection of T cell receptor beta chains follows, all from one sample in a study of cytomegalovirus exposure and HLA in healthy donors. Data came from immunoSEQ multiplex PCR; TCRdb stores just in-frame clones and leaves some out. This sample carries some 78,000 clones, 90% to 97% of them seen once, and the ten largest clones take 1.6%. The specimen was PBMCs. The receptors derive from a man aged 18 to 29 in good health and CMV-seropositive. The CDR3 runs from the conserved cysteine through the conserved F or W.

>TRBV10-2
CASTGQGNTEAFF
>TRBV19
CASSMAVEQFF
>TRBV5-1
CASSLDPWVAGGFEQYF
>TRBV15
CATSTRLAGWAGYEQYF
>TRBV5-1
CASSFDGWVPGLAGFYEQYF
>TRBV27
CASSFSNEQFF
>TRBV5-1
CASSSDSYKAYGYTF
>TRBV30
CAWQGLGAYEQYF
>TRBV7-9
CASSLAGEVFRREQFF
>TRBV10-3
CAISDPGTVNPNTDTQYF
>TRBV2
CAGDRGTKKLFF
>TRBV10-3
CAITDAGGPNYGYTF
>TRBV6-1
CASSFEPGGNQPQHF
>TRBV5-6
CASSLLSSGGTFLNEQFF
>TRBV5-1
CASSWTQDTAFNYGYTF
>TRBV5-8
CASSSGTGTSTDTQYF
>TRBV7-9
CASSLRMGGGTEAFF
>TRBV5-1
CASSLVITPGSYNEQFF
>TRBV4-1
CASSLGSGGAYEQYF
>TRBV7-2
CASSYSPGSGNTIYF
>TRBV27
CASSSGLAAYNEQFF
>TRBV4-1
CASSQDRDRRSQNIQYF
>TRBV10-1
CASSTAGTEAFF
>TRBV10-3
CAISEDAASYNEQFF
>TRBV9
CASSARGQGVPDTQYF
>TRBV5-5
CASSSEGRGNEQFF
>TRBV4-2
CASSQTGWSSGETQYF